Below, 18 T cell receptor beta chains from the same sample are listed, as sequenced in a study of blood T cell repertoires in COVID-19. Produced via immunoSEQ multiplex PCR; TCRdb's table is partial and in-frame only. Among 90,000 to 100,000 clones listed, about 88% were seen once. Sequences were obtained from peripheral blood. Every receptor here comes from an elderly man with acute or convalescent COVID-19.

Turning to this clone: The junction differs from germline at one of its ends, possibly a read error. The chain employs TRBV7-7 and TRBJ2-7, with 10 nucleotides matching TRBD1. The germline V gene encodes CDR1 SSHAT and CDR2 FNYEAQ (reference sequence). The CDR3 consists of 13 residues. The CDR3 here is CASSRDRGYEQYF. The CDR3 DNA reads as TGTGCTAGCAGTCGGGACAGGGGATACGAGCAGTACTTC.

The V call is TRBV30, the J call TRBJ1-6; 7 bases map to TRBD1. With 5 bases clipped from V and 4 bases from J, the junction kept 5 bases outside the gene matches. The CDR3 spans 14 residues. The germline CDR1 and CDR2 sequences are GTSNPN and SVGIG (reference sequence). The CDR3 nucleotides read TGTGCCTGGGAGGGGGCAGAGTATAATTCACCCCTCCACTTT. Translation: CAWEGAEYNSPLHF.

The chain couples TRBV28 to TRBJ2-7, with 8 bases aligning to TRBD2. CDR3 length equals 14 residues. Per the germline V gene, CDR1 is MDHEN and CDR2 is SYDVKM. Losses at the gene ends were 3 bases for V and 3 bases for J; bases not matched to a gene: 4. The CDR3 coding sequence is TGTGCCAGCAGTTTGGGGGGACTAGACTACGAGCAGTACTTC. The encoded protein is CASSLGGLDYEQYF.

The CDR3: CASSPSYEQYF. In nucleotides, the CDR3 is TGTGCCAGCAGTCCATCCTACGAGCAGTACTTC. The chain couples TRBV6-5 to TRBJ2-7; D not certain. V was trimmed by 5 bases and J by 1 base, leaving 3 bases between them. The CDR3 runs to 11 residues. Germline loops: CDR1 MNHEY, CDR2 SVGAGI.

The chain recombines TRBV15 with TRBJ2-5, with a possible D match to TRBD1 (6 bases). The CDR3 has 17 amino acids. Germline-derived CDR1 and CDR2 are LNHNV and YYDKDF (reference sequence). The V gene lost 0 bases and the J gene lost 3 bases, with 17 bases spanning the gap. The DNA for the CDR3 is TGTGCCACCAGCAGAGATGATGGTGAACAGGGAGAAGAGACCCAGTACTTC. The encoded protein is CATSRDDGEQGEETQYF.

The chain has TRBV6-2 or TRBV6-3 and TRBJ2-1; D unresolved. This CDR3 spans 12 amino acids. CDR1 is MNHEY and CDR2 is SVGEGT in the germline V gene. V was clipped by 5 bases and J by 9 bases, with 11 bases between them. This chain's CDR3 is CASSRVNVEQFF. CDR3 coding DNA: TGTGCCAGCAGTCGCGTTAATGTTGAGCAGTTCTTC.

This chain uses TRBV18 with TRBJ2-1; 7 nucleotides line up with TRBD2. Germline CDR1 KGHSH, CDR2 LQKENI. This CDR3 contains 14 residues. Trimming cost V 3 bases and J 7 bases; bases outside gene matches: 6. Written as DNA, the CDR3 is TGTGCCAGCTCACCGGCGGGAGCAGCTAATGAGCAGTTCTTC. Amino acid sequence: CASSPAGAANEQFF.

The V call is TRBV30, the J call TRBJ1-5; 7 bases line up with TRBD1. V dropped 2 bases and J dropped 6; count of bases not matched to a gene: 13. CDR3 length: 16 amino acids. CDR1 is GTSNPN and CDR2 is SVGIG in the germline V gene (reference sequence). DNA for the CDR3: TGTGCCTGGAGTTCACCGACAGGGTTATTTCTTCAGCCCCAGCATTTT. It codes for CAWSSPTGLFLQPQHF.

V is TRBV5-4 and J is TRBJ2-5; 15 nucleotides align to TRBD2. Germline lookup yields CDR1 SGHNT and CDR2 YYREEE (reference sequence). This CDR3 comprises 16 residues. The ends lost 4 bases at V and 7 bases at J; junction bases unmatched: 8. The CDR3 DNA follows: TGTGCCAGCAGCCCAGGACTAGCGGGAGGGTTCGGGACCCAGTACTTC. Residues: CASSPGLAGGFGTQYF.

The V and J genes are TRBV6-1 and TRBJ2-3; TRBD2 matches at 9 bases. Germline V gives CDR1 MNHNS, CDR2 SASEGT. This CDR3 has 17 residues. Germline trimming cut 0 bases from V and 4 bases from J; bases unmatched to any gene: 8. CDR3 residues: CASSEARLAVGADTQYF. CDR3 nucleotides: TGTGCCAGCAGTGAAGCACGACTAGCGGTCGGAGCAGATACGCAGTATTTT.

A single count supports this clone. The same CDR3 can be traced to other DNA sequences in this sample. The chain is built from TRBV18 and TRBJ2-1; D gene unclear. CDR3 length: 13 residues. The V gene's germline CDR1 is KGHSH and CDR2 LQKENI. The V gene lost 2 bases and the J gene lost 6 bases, with 8 bases spanning the gap. CDR3: CASSPGQGNEQFF. DNA of the CDR3: TGTGCCAGCTCACCAGGGCAAGGCAATGAGCAGTTCTTC.

This chain links TRBV7-3 with TRBJ2-3, with D possibly TRBD2 on 6 matching bases. CDR1 and CDR2 from the germline V gene are SGHTA and FQGTGA. V was shortened by 5 bases and J by 6 bases, with 12 bases between the two germline ends. The CDR3 contains 13 residues. CDR3 bases: TGTGCCAGCAGCCCGGACGCGGGGGATACGCAGTATTTT. Amino acid sequence: CASSPDAGDTQYF.

V is TRBV3-1 (or the pseudogene TRBV3-2) and J is TRBJ2-1; possibly TRBD2 for D (6 bases). V was shortened by 3 bases and J by 4 bases, with 13 bases between the two germline ends. There are 15 residues in the CDR3. From germline, CDR1 is LGHDT and CDR2 YNNKEL (reference sequence). The CDR3 DNA sequence: TGTGCCAGCAGCCAGGGGGGAGGCAGGTACAATGAGCAGTTCTTC. It encodes CASSQGGGRYNEQFF.

This clone was counted between two and nine times. The chain has TRBV9 and TRBJ2-7, with 14 bases matching TRBD2. V trimming: 4 bases; J trimming: 1 base; junction bases outside the gene matches: 4. CDR1 and CDR2 (germline): SGDLS, YYNGEE. The CDR3 covers 16 residues. The CDR3 region has the DNA TGTGCCAGCAGCCCCCGGACTAGCGGGAGGTCCTACGAGCAGTACTTC. Translated, it gives CASSPRTSGRSYEQYF.

This clone was detected only a few times. Additional DNA sequences in this sample encode the identical CDR3. The rearrangement links TRBV7-9 to TRBJ2-7, with D unclear. Germline V gives CDR1 SEHNR, CDR2 FQNEAQ (reference sequence). The V end lost 3 bases, the J end lost 3 bases, and 3 bases lay between the germline ends. The CDR3 is 11 amino acids. The DNA for the CDR3 is TGTGCCAGCAGCTTTAGCTACGAGCAGTACTTC. As protein: CASSFSYEQYF. The variable domain in full, with the rest retrieved from reference TRBV7-9 and TRBJ2-7, is DTGVSQNPRHKITKRGQNVTFRCDPISEHNRLYWYRQTLGQGPEFLTYFQNEAQLEKSRLLSDRFSAERPKGSFSTLEIQRTEQGDSAMYLCASSFSYEQYFGPGTRLTVT.

This chain connects TRBV27 to TRBJ2-3; 8 bases match TRBD2. V lost 7 bases, J lost 0 bases, and 6 bases stayed unmatched. Germline lookup yields CDR1 MNHEY and CDR2 SMNVEV (reference sequence). The CDR3 is 15 amino acids. CDR3 nucleotide sequence: TGTGCCAGCACCTTAGCGGGAATGAGCACAGATACGCAGTATTTT. This encodes CASTLAGMSTDTQYF.

The chain combines TRBV5-6 with TRBJ1-1; D remains unclear. Germline V CDR1 and CDR2: SGHDT, YYEEEE. V was cut by 4 bases and J by 3 bases, with 13 bases left in between. The CDR3 is 14 residues long. DNA for the CDR3: TGTGCCAGCAGCCACCGAGGTAGTTACACTGAAGCTTTCTTT. It encodes CASSHRGSYTEAFF.

The J gene is TRBJ2-3, the V gene TRBV15, with 9 bases identical to TRBD2. Per germline, CDR1 LNHNV and CDR2 YYDKDF (reference sequence). CDR3 size: 15 residues. V shed 3 bases and J 5 bases; nucleotides not matched to a gene: 6. The CDR3 sequence is CATSRVAGAIDTQYF. The CDR3 DNA sequence: TGTGCCACCAGCAGGGTAGCGGGAGCGATAGATACGCAGTATTTT.